Following are 8 T cell receptor beta chains from one sample sequenced in a study of regulatory T cells in long-lasting Graves disease. As to time point: newly diagnosed GD, antithyroid drugs for less than 3 months. There was RNA extracted from PBMCs, and the TCR library was made from it. Building of the TCR beta libraries involved iRepertoire HTBI primers and Arm-PCR of CDR3 regions. MiXCR was run by TCRdb on the multiplex PCR reads, yielding one entry per CDR3 protein. The data contain under 300,000 distinct CDR3 sequences, 15% to 20% of them singletons. The specimen was peripheral blood mononuclear cells (PBMCs), collected at new diagnosis, from a patient treated with antithyroid drugs. The receptor source for this set is a female donor with Graves disease.

The chain employs TRBV4-3 and TRBJ2-7; no reliable D call. CDR1 and CDR2 (germline): LGHNA, YSLEER. The CDR3 runs to 13 residues. V was shortened by 1 base and J by 5 bases, with 9 bases between the two germline ends. DNA of the CDR3: TGCGCCAGCAGCCAAGGTGTGATGAACGAGCAGTACTTC. Residues: CASSQGVMNEQYF.

For this clonotype: A much more abundant neighbour one base away suggests this may be a read error. The missing conserved phenylalanine or tryptophan at the end of this CDR3 makes a read error likely. The chain is built from TRBV5-6 and TRBJ1-1; the D is unclear. The CDR3 sequence is 14 residues long. Per germline, CDR1 SGHDT and CDR2 YYEEEE. With 0 bases removed from V and 10 bases from J, the gap between germline ends came to 16 bases. The CDR3 reads CASSLAGGENAAFS. CDR3 bases: TGTGCCAGCAGCTTGGCGGGCGGGGAGAACGCAGCTTTCTCT.

This clonotype was counted at least ten times. The V call is TRBV20-1, the J call TRBJ2-2, with 12 bases matching TRBD1. Per germline, CDR1 DFQATT and CDR2 SNEGSKA (reference sequence). The CDR3 contains 15 residues. Unmatched junction bases numbered 5, after V lost 6 bases and J lost 3 bases. The DNA of the CDR3 is TGCAGTGCACCGGGACAGGGGGCGGACACCGGGGAGCTGTTTTTT. Translating it yields CSAPGQGADTGELFF.

This clonotype occurred many times. J is TRBJ2-3 and V is TRBV20-1, with unresolved D. V shed 3 bases and J shed 2 bases, with 9 bases lying between them. The CDR3 is 13 amino acids. CDR1 DFQATT and CDR2 SNEGSKA come from the germline V gene (reference sequence). In DNA form, the CDR3 reads TGCAGTGCTAGCACTACCTACACAGATACGCAGTATTTT. Its translation is CSASTTYTDTQYF.

This clonotype was counted ten times or more. The chain uses TRBV3-1 and TRBJ2-3, with D unresolved. Germline V CDR1 and CDR2: LGHDT, YNNKEL (reference sequence). Trimming removed 0 bases from V and 1 base from J, with 11 bases in between. The CDR3 runs 16 residues. The chain's CDR3 is CASSQDRIGGTDTQYF. CDR3 nucleotide sequence: TGTGCCAGCAGCCAAGATCGAATAGGAGGCACAGATACGCAGTATTTT.

This clonotype was picked up many times. The chain has TRBV2 and TRBJ2-1, with D maybe TRBD1 (6 bases). CDR1 is SNHLY, CDR2 FYNNEI, per germline. V was trimmed by 2 bases and J by 7 bases, leaving 15 bases between them. This CDR3 has 15 residues. CDR3 sequence: CASSEQRWGQNEQFF. The CDR3 DNA follows: TGTGCCAGCAGTGAACAGCGGTGGGGGCAAAATGAGCAGTTCTTC.

This clonotype was recorded many times. The chain joins TRBV7-9 to TRBJ2-5; no clear D gene. The CDR3 is 14 residues long. Germline V gives CDR1 SEHNR, CDR2 FQNEAQ (reference sequence). With 4 bases removed from V and 2 bases from J, the gap between germline ends came to 11 bases. This chain's CDR3 is CASSSLSRQETQYF. The CDR3, as DNA: TGTGCCAGCAGCTCACTTTCCAGACAAGAGACCCAGTACTTC.

Ten or more counts support this clonotype. V gene TRBV29-1 combines with J gene TRBJ2-2; no reliable D call. Trimming removed 7 bases at V and 6 bases at J, with 15 bases between. CDR1 SQVTM and CDR2 ANQGSEA come from the germline V gene. This CDR3 spans 13 amino acids. The CDR3 region has the DNA TGCAGCGGCCGGACGGGCGGCCCCGGGGAGCTGTTTTTT. Its protein is CSGRTGGPGELFF.